Given below is one T cell receptor beta chain in context. Its antigen is unknown. No base quality information exists; no much larger clone differs at one position. Genomic DNA was extracted with the Qiagen DNeasy kit from unsorted PBMCs and from negatively selected CD4+ and CD8+ fractions. Using primers that anneal to V and J segments, immunoSEQ multiplex PCR amplified the TCR beta CDR3 regions. A synthetic immune receptor repertoire was used to minimize amplification bias, and any remaining bias was removed computationally after sequencing. In the source study's methods: Custom Python scripts were used to quantify repertoire diversity as the Shannon entropy index. Unsorted, CD4+ and CD8+ repertoires were analyzed separately, except for combined analyses in which CD4+ and CD8+ sequences were merged in silico. Clonal expansion was defined as a frequency increase of at least 2-fold after treatment compared with C1D1, and clones undetected at baseline were assigned a pseudocount of 0.5. Singleton clones were defined as clones with 0 or 1 copy at C1D1, and non-singleton clones were defined as clones with 2 or more copies. Clones expanded in unsorted samples were assigned a CD4+, CD8+ or unknown annotation through matching of protein sequences in sorted samples from the same patient. Diversity changes from C1D1 to C4D1 were tested in paired samples using Wilcoxon tests. Entries here come from immuneACCESS through TCRdb and include only in-frame sequences with V and J called. Some clones fail to appear in such tables; in the studies checked, an unresolved V gene covers under half of the shortfall, and the cause of the remainder is unknown. V and J calls and clone size are as listed in that table; D and trimming were resolved from the DNA. The sample data list 25,000 or so clones, and over 60% of these were observed just once. The ten largest clones represent approximately 12% of the sample.

In the paper's terms, the time point label means: cycle 2 day 1 (C2D1) of nivolumab. Every trial patient had relapsed after autologous stem cell transplantation, and cohorts A, B and C differed in prior brentuximab vedotin exposure. The trial cohort included fewer than 65 patients with relapsed/refractory classical Hodgkin lymphoma, and each patient had a best overall response of complete response, partial response or progressive disease. Single-agent nivolumab was administered to trial patients in the multi-cohort phase II CheckMate 205 trial. Best overall response was determined by an independent review committee according to the 2007 International Working Group response criteria. Trial PBMCs were collected immediately before nivolumab initiation (C1D1) and during therapy at cycle 2 day 1 and cycle 4 day 1. Peripheral blood was collected in 8 mL Vacutainer Cell Preparation Tubes, from which PBMCs were isolated by centrifugation and then cryopreserved.

The germline V gene yields SGHDN for CDR1 and FVKESK for CDR2. V and J are trimmed by 4 bases and 3 bases, and the gene matches miss 6 bases of the junction. Its CDR3 holds 14 amino acids, cysteine through phenylalanine. Only the CDR3 DNA is retained, 42 bases long and in frame from the first base. The data belong to a study of PD-1 blockade in classical Hodgkin lymphoma (dated by TCRdb to about 2020). In the study overall: Nivolumab dosing was 3 mg/kg intravenously every 2 weeks, continuing until either disease progression or unacceptable toxicity. A peripheral blood immune signature of response to PD-1 blockade in classical Hodgkin lymphoma was defined using TCR beta sequencing and CyTOF. What the research found in general, with its limitations: The study was restricted to a single clinical trial cohort, and the causes of repertoire differences, possibly disease activity or prior therapy, were left undefined. Newly diagnosed patients were reported to have lower baseline TCR diversity than healthy donors, and relapsed/refractory patients were reported to have lower baseline TCR diversity still. CD4+ but not CD8+ TCR diversity rose significantly by C4D1 (p=0.0027 vs p=0.16), most apparent in complete responders (p=0.02). Lower diversity was observed in patients in whom nivolumab was started less than 1 year after ASCT, and these patients were excluded from later analyses so that confounding by immune reconstitution would be avoided. Baseline diversity similar to that of newly diagnosed patients was observed in trial patients achieving complete response, whereas significantly lower diversity was observed in partial responders and progressors.

This receptor was obtained from a human donor with classical Hodgkin lymphoma. This chain is built from TRBV14 and TRBJ2-7; TRBD1 fits 7 bases in the junction. Sequenced material: peripheral blood mononuclear cells (PBMCs), taken before the second cycle of nivolumab. The base sequence is TGTGCCAGCAGCCGGGGGACAGTCGTCTACGAGCAGTACTTC. This translates into CASSRGTVVYEQYF. Joined to the reference TRBV14 and TRBJ2-7 proteins, this CDR3 gives the full variable domain: EAGVTQFPSHSVIEKGQTVTLRCDPISGHDNLYWYRRVMGKEIKFLLHFVKESKQDESGMPNNRFLAERTGGTYSTLKVQPAELEDSGVYFCASSRGTVVYEQYFGPGTRLTVT.